These 22 T cell receptor beta chains were sequenced from one sample in a study of neurological immune-mediated disorders (dated by TCRdb to the late 2010s). The method behind the library was 5' RACE. The run used an Illumina HiSeq 2500. TCRdb took the public reads, trimmed them with fastp at Q25, ran MiXCR for clone calling and kept in-frame beta chains. Each CDR3 protein appears once, grouped with its most common genes and DNA. The sample table shows fewer than 30,000 distinct CDR3 sequences, and around 15% are seen once. The ten most abundant clones make up 15% to 20% of the sample. Sequencing was carried out using PBMCs. The receptors shown here come from a woman between 35 and 50 years old with HTLV-1-associated myelopathy (HAM/TSP).

In its sample, this clonotype was seen many times. V and J are TRBV2 and TRBJ2-3; D ambiguous. Germline values: CDR1 SNHLY, CDR2 FYNNEI. The CDR3 runs to 12 residues. V shed 5 bases and J shed 5 bases, with 8 bases lying between them. The CDR3 loop is CASSSTLDTQYF. The CDR3 coding sequence is TGTGCCAGCAGTTCGACGTTAGATACGCAGTATTTT. Looking up the rest from reference TRBV2 and TRBJ2-3 gives the full variable domain: EPEVTQTPSHQVTQMGQEVILRCVPISNHLYFYWYRQILGQKVEFLVSFYNNEISEKSEIFDDQFSVERPDGSNFTLKIRSTKLEDSAMYFCASSSTLDTQYFGPGTRLTVL.

Ten or more counts support this clonotype. This chain connects TRBV3-1 to TRBJ2-3; 15 nucleotides align to TRBD2. This CDR3 contains 17 residues. CDR1 is LGHDT and CDR2 is YNNKEL in the germline V gene (reference sequence). The ends lost 0 bases at V and 5 bases at J; junction bases unmatched: 3. Here the CDR3 DNA reads TGTGCCAGCAGCCAAGAGGGACTAGCGGGGGGTCGAGATACGCAGTATTTT. Translation: CASSQEGLAGGRDTQYF.

This clonotype was seen at least ten times. V and J are TRBV12-3 or TRBV12-4 and TRBJ2-2; D remains ambiguous. V shed 5 bases and J shed 7 bases, with 5 bases lying between them. This CDR3 is built from 11 residues. The CDR3 DNA sequence: TGTGCCAGCAGTGTAATCGGGGAGCTGTTTTTT. Translated: CASSVIGELFF.

This clonotype was recorded at least ten times. V usage is TRBV21-1 and J usage is TRBJ2-7. TRBV21-1 is described as a pseudogene. This CDR3 has 11 residues. The CDR3 is CASSVSYEQYF. In DNA, the CDR3 is TGTGCCAGCAGCGTCAGCTACGAGCAGTACTTC.

By frequency in the sample, this clonotype is medium-sized (0.01 to 0.1%). The chain is built from TRBV20-1 and TRBJ2-5; the D is unclear. The ends were cut back, 0 bases at V and 2 bases at J, with 10 bases in the middle. The germline V gene encodes CDR1 DFQATT and CDR2 SNEGSKA (reference sequence). This CDR3 region has 14 residues. The CDR3, as DNA: TGCAGTGCTAGAGATCTGGCTGCACAAGAGACCCAGTACTTC. This codes for CSARDLAAQETQYF.

This clonotype showed up many times. The chain combines TRBV5-1 with TRBJ2-5, with TRBD2 matching 11 bases. With V trimmed by 3 bases and J by 7 bases, 11 bases remained unmatched. This CDR3 contains 16 residues. The germline V gene encodes CDR1 SGHRS and CDR2 YFSETQ. The CDR3 sequence: CASSSAVAGGPGTQYF. Here the CDR3 DNA reads TGCGCCAGCAGCTCCGCGGTAGCGGGGGGGCCCGGGACCCAGTACTTC.

This clonotype was seen at least ten times. This chain connects TRBV12-3 or TRBV12-4 to TRBJ1-3; D call uncertain. The CDR3 covers 13 residues. Trimming removed 6 bases at V and 2 bases at J, with 8 bases between. The CDR3 DNA sequence: TGTGCCAGCAGCTCTTGGACTGGAAACACCATATATTTT. This codes for CASSSWTGNTIYF.

This clonotype occurred many times. The V call is TRBV12-3 or TRBV12-4, the J call TRBJ2-5; D call uncertain. V lost 5 bases and J 3 bases, leaving 7 bases between the germline ends. This CDR3 is 12 amino acids long. Written as DNA, the CDR3 is TGTGCCAGCAGTCCCCCAGAAGAGACCCAGTACTTC. Translating it yields CASSPPEETQYF.

This clonotype showed up many times. V usage is TRBV5-6 and J usage is TRBJ1-5; no clear D gene. CDR1 is SGHDT and CDR2 is YYEEEE in the germline V gene. The CDR3 length is 16 residues. Trimming stripped 2 bases from V and 1 base from J, with 13 bases between. The CDR3 DNA sequence: TGTGCCAGCAGCTTACTGGCGGGTGAAAGCAATCAGCCCCAGCATTTT. Residues: CASSLLAGESNQPQHF.

This rearrangement joins TRBV28 to TRBJ2-7; D call uncertain. Germline V gene sequence: CDR1 MDHEN, CDR2 SYDVKM. The CDR3 is made up of 11 amino acids. Trimming took off 6 bases at V and 3 bases at J, with 6 bases between the two ends. CDR3 protein: CASRRIYEQYF. The CDR3 DNA reads as TGTGCCAGCAGGCGAATCTACGAGCAGTACTTC.

This clonotype was recorded at least ten times. The chain combines TRBV18 with TRBJ2-3, with D possibly called TRBD1 or TRBD2 (5 bases each). Germline V lookup: CDR1 KGHSH, CDR2 LQKENI. The CDR3 sequence is 15 residues long. Trimming removed 8 bases at V and 3 bases at J, with 18 bases between. The CDR3 bases are TGTGCCAGCCCTCGGGACCCGGGTGGAACAGATACGCAGTATTTT. Protein sequence: CASPRDPGGTDTQYF.

This clonotype showed up just a few times. This chain links TRBV7-8 with TRBJ2-5; a possible D gene is TRBD1 (6 bases). Germline CDR1 is SGHVS and CDR2 is FQNEAQ. The CDR3 runs to 12 residues. Between the trimmed V and J ends, which lost 7 bases and 5 bases, there was a span of 11 bases. Written as DNA, the CDR3 is TGTGCCAGCACCCACAGGGTGGAGACCCAGTACTTC. Amino acid sequence: CASTHRVETQYF. Together with reference TRBV7-8 and TRBJ2-5, the CDR3 gives the full variable domain: GAGVSQSPRYKVAKRGQDVALRCDPISGHVSLFWYQQALGQGPEFLTYFQNEAQLDKSGLPSDRFFAERPEGSVSTLKIQRTQQEDSAVYLCASTHRVETQYFGPGTRLLVL.

This clonotype was observed at least ten times. The CDR3 bases are TGTGCCATCAGACAGGGGGCGCCTCGGGTCGGCTACACCTTC. Its translation: CAIRQGAPRVGYTF. The chain uses TRBV10-3 and TRBJ1-2; 9 bases match TRBD1. CDR3 length: 14 residues. Germline loops: CDR1 ENHRY, CDR2 SYGVKD. The J segment lost 8 bases and the V segment lost 6 bases, leaving 10 bases of the junction unmatched.

This clonotype has a count of ten or more. The chain recombines TRBV5-5 with TRBJ1-6, with D unresolved. This CDR3 spans 16 amino acids. The ends were cut back, 3 bases at V and 0 bases at J, with 10 bases in the middle. The germline V gene encodes CDR1 SGHKS and CDR2 YYEKEE (reference sequence). CDR3 sequence reads: CASSSYTSSYNSPLHF. CDR3 nucleotides: TGTGCCAGCAGCTCGTACACGAGCTCCTATAATTCACCCCTCCACTTT. Combining the CDR3 with reference TRBV5-5 and TRBJ1-6 gives the whole variable domain DAGVTQSPTHLIKTRGQQVTLRCSPISGHKSVSWYQQVLGQGPQFIFQYYEKEERGRGNFPDRFSARQFPNYSSELNVNALLLGDSALYLCASSSYTSSYNSPLHFGNGTRLTVT.

About this clonotype itself: Just one base apart from a much larger clone, this may be a read error. The chain recombines TRBV12-3 or TRBV12-4 with TRBJ1-6, with D possibly matching TRBD1 (5 bases). CDR3 length equals 14 residues. The CDR3 DNA sequence: TGTGCCAGCAGTTTGGGGCAGCGTAATTCAACCCTCCACTTT. This translates into CASSLGQRNSTLHF.

This clonotype was picked up many times. The V call is TRBV11-2, the J call TRBJ2-1, with a tentative D call TRBD1 (5 bases). Between the trimmed V and J ends, which lost 0 bases and 6 bases, there was a span of 9 bases. Germline V gives CDR1 SGHAT, CDR2 FQNNGV. This CDR3 spans 14 amino acids. The CDR3 loop reads CASSLDPTANEQFF. For the CDR3, the DNA is TGTGCCAGCAGCTTAGACCCGACAGCCAATGAGCAGTTCTTC.

This clonotype was seen ten or more times. The chain has TRBV5-1 and TRBJ2-5, with D possibly TRBD1 on 6 matching bases. Trimming took 4 bases from V and 2 from J, leaving 12 bases between them. The CDR3 is made up of 14 amino acids. Germline-derived CDR1 and CDR2 are SGHRS and YFSETQ. The CDR3 protein is CASSPGTRQETQYF. DNA for the CDR3: TGCGCCAGCAGCCCCGGGACACGTCAAGAGACCCAGTACTTC.

With regard to this clonotype: An end of the junction does not agree with germline; a read error may underlie this. V usage is TRBV7-6 and J usage is TRBJ2-3; tentatively, D is TRBD2 (7 bases). Germline V gene lookup returns CDR1 SGHVS and CDR2 FNYEAQ. The CDR3 length is 14 residues. The chain's CDR3 is CASSHRRGADTQYF. CDR3 DNA: TGTGCGAGCAGCCACCGACGGGGGGCGGATACGCAGTATTTT.

There are many counts of this clonotype. The genes are TRBV5-1 and TRBJ1-6; D might be TRBD1 (6 bases). The germline gives CDR1 SGHRS, CDR2 YFSETQ. This CDR3 comprises 13 residues. V lost 0 bases to trimming and J lost 8 bases, with 6 bases between them. This CDR3 reads CASSLEGDSPLHF. The CDR3 DNA sequence: TGCGCCAGCAGCTTGGAGGGGGATTCACCCCTCCACTTT. The full variable domain, completed using reference TRBV5-1 and TRBJ1-6, is KAGVTQTPRYLIKTRGQQVTLSCSPISGHRSVSWYQQTPGQGLQFLFEYFSETQRNKGNFPGRFSGRQFSNSRSEMNVSTLELGDSALYLCASSLEGDSPLHFGNGTRLTVT.

Remarks on this clonotype: Its ends do not fully match the called genes, so a read error is possible. The chain joins TRBV12-3 or TRBV12-4 to TRBJ2-2, with 7 bases aligning to TRBD1. The CDR3 is 15 amino acids. CDR3 region: CASSPSRGHTGVLFF. The CDR3 nucleotides read TGTGCCAGCAGCCCGTCGAGGGGGCATACCGGGGTGCTGTTTTTT.

There are many counts of this clonotype. The chain carries TRBV12-3 or TRBV12-4 and TRBJ2-1; D is uncertain. The ends were cut back, 3 bases at V and 4 bases at J, with 7 bases in the middle. The CDR3 consists of 13 residues. The CDR3: CASSLSAYNEQFF. CDR3 nucleotides: TGTGCCAGCAGTTTGTCCGCGTACAATGAGCAGTTCTTC.

This clonotype is medium-sized. V and J are TRBV11-2 and TRBJ2-1; D is perhaps TRBD2 (6 bases). The CDR3 loop spans 13 amino acids. Trimming took off 11 bases at V and 3 bases at J, with 14 bases between the two ends. The germline V gene encodes CDR1 SGHAT and CDR2 FQNNGV. The CDR3 nucleotides are TGTGCCTCCAGGGCGGGGCTCTACAATGAGCAGTTCTTC. Translation: CASRAGLYNEQFF.